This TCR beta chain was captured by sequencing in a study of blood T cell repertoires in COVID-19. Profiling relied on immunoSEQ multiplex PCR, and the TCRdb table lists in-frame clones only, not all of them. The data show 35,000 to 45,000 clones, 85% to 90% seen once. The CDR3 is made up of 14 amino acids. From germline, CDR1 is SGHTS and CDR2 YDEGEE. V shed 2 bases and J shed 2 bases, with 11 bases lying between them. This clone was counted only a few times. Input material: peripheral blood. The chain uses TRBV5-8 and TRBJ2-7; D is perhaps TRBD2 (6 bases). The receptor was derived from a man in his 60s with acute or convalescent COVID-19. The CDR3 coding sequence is TGTGCCAGCAGCTTCGGGGGTGAAACCTACGAGCAGTACTTC. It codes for CASSFGGETYEQYF.